A selection of T cell receptor beta chains follows, all from one sample in a study of T-cell reconstitution after alpha-beta-depleted transplantation in children. Each CDR3 protein gets one entry after TCRdb re-called the PCR reads with MiXCR. Of a few hundred thousand distinct CDR3 sequences listed, about 23% are singletons. This sample comprised PBMCs, obtained before TCRalphabeta/CD19-depleted stem cell transplant. The receptor set was obtained from a girl aged 2 to 10 with Fanconi anemia, due to receive a stem cell transplant. CDR3s include the opening cysteine and the closing phenylalanine or tryptophan. The D gene is left open where the match is weak. Clone size is given for some rows only: seen once, a few or many times, or a class if the clone is expanded.

many	TRBD2	TRBJ2-5	TRBV29-1	TGCAGCGGTACGACTAGCGGGAAAGAGACCCAGTACTTC	CSGTTSGKETQYF
many	-	TRBJ2-1	TRBV7-9	TGTGCCAGCAGCTTCGACGGGACGTTACAGTTCTTC	CASSFDGTLQFF
-	TRBD1	TRBJ1-5	TRBV20-1	TGCAGTGCTAGACAGGGGGACCAGCCCCAGCATTTT	CSARQGDQPQHF
few	TRBD2	TRBJ2-3	TRBV7-3	TGTGCCAGCAGCTTAATAAGACTAGCGGGAGCAGATACGCAGTATTTT	CASSLIRLAGADTQYF
many	-	TRBJ2-1	TRBV29-1	TGCAGCGTTGGGACCTCAAGGGAGCAGTTCTTC	CSVGTSREQFF
once	-	TRBJ2-5	TRBV7-9	TGTGCCAGCAGCCCCCCCACAGAACAAGAGACCCAGTACTTC	CASSPPTEQETQYF
-	-	TRBJ1-1	TRBV29-1	TGCAGCGTGGTGACGGGGTACACTGAAGCTTTCTTT	CSVVTGYTEAFF
few	-	TRBJ2-1	TRBV27	TGTGCCAGCAGTTTAGGTAGCCCCTATTTCAATGAGCAGTTCTTC	CASSLGSPYFNEQFF
-	TRBD2	TRBJ2-1	TRBV20-1	TGCAGTGCTAGACCCCTAGCGGGAATGGTCTATGAGCAGTTCTTC	CSARPLAGMVYEQFF
-	TRBD1	TRBJ2-2	TRBV5-1	TGCGCCAGCAGAAAACCGGGGACAGGGGGCACCGGGGAGCTGTTTTTT	CASRKPGTGGTGELFF
few	-	TRBJ2-7	TRBV20-1	TGCAGTGCTAGGGAAAGGGAGGAGACTAGGGCTGCCTCCTACGAGCAGTACTTC	CSAREREETRAASYEQYF
few	-	TRBJ2-7	TRBV4-1	TGCGCCAGCAGCCAAGAGAGGGGGTACGAGCAGTACTTC	CASSQERGYEQYF